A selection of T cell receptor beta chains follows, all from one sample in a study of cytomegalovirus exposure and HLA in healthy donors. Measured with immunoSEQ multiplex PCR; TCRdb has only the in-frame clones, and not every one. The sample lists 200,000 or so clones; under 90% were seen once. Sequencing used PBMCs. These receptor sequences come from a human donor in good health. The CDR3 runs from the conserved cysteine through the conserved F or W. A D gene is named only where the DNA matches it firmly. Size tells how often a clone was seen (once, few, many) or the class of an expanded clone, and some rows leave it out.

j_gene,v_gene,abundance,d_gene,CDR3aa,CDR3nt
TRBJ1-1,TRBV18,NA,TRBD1,CASSPRTGENTEAFF,TGTGCCAGCTCACCGCGGACAGGGGAGAACACTGAAGCTTTCTTT
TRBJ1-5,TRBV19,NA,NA,CASSIASSNQPQHF,TGTGCCAGTAGTATAGCGAGTAGCAATCAGCCCCAGCATTTT
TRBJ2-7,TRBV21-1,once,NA,CASSSPGTSGYEQYF,TGTGCCAGCAGCAGTCCCGGGACTAGCGGCTACGAGCAGTACTTC
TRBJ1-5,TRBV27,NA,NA,CASSLVARNQPQHF,TGTGCCAGCAGTTTGGTGGCCCGCAATCAGCCCCAGCATTTT
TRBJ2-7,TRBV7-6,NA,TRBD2,CASRLAGSYEQYF,TGTGCCAGCAGACTAGCGGGATCCTACGAGCAGTACTTC
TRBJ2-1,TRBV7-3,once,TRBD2,CASSPQGLAGAYNEQFF,TGTGCCAGCAGCCCACAGGGACTAGCGGGAGCCTACAATGAGCAGTTCTTC
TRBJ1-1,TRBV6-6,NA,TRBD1,CASTADRARGAFF,TGTGCCAGCACCGCCGACAGGGCGCGAGGGGCTTTCTTT
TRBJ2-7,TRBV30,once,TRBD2,CAWSVGLAGVLEQYF,TGTGCCTGGAGTGTAGGACTAGCGGGGGTTCTGGAGCAGTACTTC
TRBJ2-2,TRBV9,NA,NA,CASSVSGNTGELFF,TGTGCCAGCAGCGTAAGCGGGAACACCGGGGAGCTGTTTTTT
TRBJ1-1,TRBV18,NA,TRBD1,CASSPRQGTHGTEAFF,TGTGCCAGCTCACCGAGACAGGGGACCCATGGCACTGAAGCTTTCTTT
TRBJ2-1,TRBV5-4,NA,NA,CASSLVYGSYNEQFF,TGTGCCAGCAGCTTGGTGTACGGGTCCTACAATGAGCAGTTCTTC
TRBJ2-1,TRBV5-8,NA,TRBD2,CASSLLSGTYNEQFF,TGTGCCAGCAGCTTACTTAGCGGGACCTACAATGAGCAGTTCTTC
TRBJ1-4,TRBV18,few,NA,CASSPPGQEGEKLFF,TGTGCCAGCTCACCACCGGGGCAGGAGGGCGAAAAACTGTTTTTT
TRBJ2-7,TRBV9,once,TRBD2,CASSVGASGIYEQYF,TGTGCCAGCAGCGTAGGGGCTAGCGGGATATACGAGCAGTACTTC
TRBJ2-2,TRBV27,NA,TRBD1,CASSPGQGNTGELFF,TGTGCCAGCAGTCCGGGACAGGGGAACACCGGGGAGCTGTTTTTT
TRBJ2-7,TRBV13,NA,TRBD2,CASRVSSGTLYEQYF,TGTGCCAGCAGGGTTAGTAGCGGGACTTTATACGAGCAGTACTTC
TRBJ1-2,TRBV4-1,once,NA,CASSQVPRASEGYTF,TGCGCCAGCAGCCAAGTGCCGAGAGCATCGGAGGGCTACACCTTC
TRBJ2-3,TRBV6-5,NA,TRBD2,CASTERETADTQYF,TGTGCCAGCACGGAGCGGGAGACGGCAGATACGCAGTATTTT
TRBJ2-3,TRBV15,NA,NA,CATSRGHTSTDTQYF,TGTGCCACCAGCAGAGGACACACTAGCACAGATACGCAGTATTTT
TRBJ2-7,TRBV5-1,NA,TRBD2,CASSLPLAGAGEQYF,TGCGCCAGCAGCTTACCACTAGCGGGAGCCGGCGAGCAGTACTTC
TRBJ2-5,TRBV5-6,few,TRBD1,CASSSPGQGAGETQYF,TGTGCCAGCAGCTCGCCGGGACAGGGTGCGGGAGAGACCCAGTACTTC
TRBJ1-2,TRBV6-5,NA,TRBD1,CASSSGQGGDYGYTF,TGTGCCAGCAGTTCCGGGCAAGGGGGCGACTATGGCTACACCTTC
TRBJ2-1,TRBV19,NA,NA,CASSLYNEQFF,TGTGCCAGTAGCTTGTACAATGAGCAGTTCTTC
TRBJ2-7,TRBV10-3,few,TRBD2,CAISDGTSGSYEQYF,TGTGCCATCAGTGATGGGACTAGCGGGTCCTACGAGCAGTACTTC
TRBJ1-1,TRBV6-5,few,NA,CASSYDRPNTEAFF,TGTGCCAGCAGTTACGACAGACCGAACACTGAAGCTTTCTTT
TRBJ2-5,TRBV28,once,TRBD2,CASRRRVREGETQYF,TGTGCCAGCAGACGACGGGTACGGGAGGGAGAGACCCAGTACTTC
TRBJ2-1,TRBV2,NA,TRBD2,CASSAGTSLVF,TGTGCCAGCAGCGCCGGGACTAGCTTGGTCTTC
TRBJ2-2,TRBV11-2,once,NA,CASSLVLAPTGELFF,TGTGCCAGCAGCTTAGTACTAGCCCCCACCGGGGAGCTGTTTTTT
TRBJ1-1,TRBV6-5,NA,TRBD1,CASSYSDRRTEAFF,TGTGCCAGCAGTTACTCGGACAGGAGGACTGAAGCTTTCTTT
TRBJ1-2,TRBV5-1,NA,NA,CASSGNRVGYGYTF,TGCGCCAGCAGCGGGAACAGGGTTGGCTATGGCTACACCTTC
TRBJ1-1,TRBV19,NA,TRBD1,CASSIDGTDTEAFF,TGTGCCAGTAGTATAGACGGGACAGACACTGAAGCTTTCTTT
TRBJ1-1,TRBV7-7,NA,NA,CASSPLPRGPKNTEAFF,TGTGCTAGCAGCCCGCTTCCTCGCGGGCCAAAAAACACTGAAGCTTTCTTT
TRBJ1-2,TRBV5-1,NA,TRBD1,CASSADRGDLTKGYTF,TGCGCCAGCAGCGCCGACAGGGGGGATTTAACCAAAGGCTACACCTTC
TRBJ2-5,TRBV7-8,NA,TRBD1,CASSLASRGYETQYF,TGTGCCAGCAGCTTAGCTAGCAGGGGGTATGAGACCCAGTACTTC
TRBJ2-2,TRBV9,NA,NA,CASSVEAGGYTGELFF,TGTGCCAGCAGCGTAGAGGCAGGGGGGTACACCGGGGAGCTGTTTTTT
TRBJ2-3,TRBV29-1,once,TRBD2,CSVPRTSGRAVSSTDTQYF,TGCAGCGTTCCCCGGACTAGCGGGAGGGCCGTAAGTAGCACAGATACGCAGTATTTT
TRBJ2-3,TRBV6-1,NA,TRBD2,CASSVTSGSQYF,TGTGCCAGCAGTGTAACTAGCGGGTCGCAGTATTTT
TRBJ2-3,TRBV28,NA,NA,CASSLITDTQYF,TGTGCCAGCAGTTTAATAACAGATACGCAGTATTTT
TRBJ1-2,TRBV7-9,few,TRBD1,CASSQRQGAYGYTF,TGTGCCAGCAGCCAAAGACAGGGTGCATATGGCTACACCTTC
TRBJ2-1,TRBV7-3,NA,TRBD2,CASSSGPTSGGGGGQFF,TGTGCCAGCAGCTCCGGACCCACTAGCGGGGGGGGAGGAGGGCAGTTCTTC
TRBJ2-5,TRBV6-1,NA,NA,CASGGRAGETQYF,TGTGCCAGCGGAGGCCGGGCCGGAGAGACCCAGTACTTC
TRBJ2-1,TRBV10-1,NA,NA,CASSEQPDSEQFF,TGCGCCAGCAGTGAACAGCCTGATTCTGAGCAGTTCTTC
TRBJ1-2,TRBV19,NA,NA,CASTPKKGDNYGYTF,TGTGCCAGTACACCGAAGAAGGGGGACAACTATGGCTACACCTTC
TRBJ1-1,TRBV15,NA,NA,CATSAQGDTEAFF,TGTGCCACCAGCGCACAGGGCGACACTGAAGCTTTCTTT
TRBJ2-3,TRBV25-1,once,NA,CASSDTGSTGTQYF,TGTGCCAGCAGTGATACAGGTAGCACAGGTACGCAGTATTTT
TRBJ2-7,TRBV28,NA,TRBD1,CASSSQGAEAYEQYF,TGTGCCAGCAGTTCACAGGGGGCAGAGGCCTACGAGCAGTACTTC
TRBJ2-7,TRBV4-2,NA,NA,CASSQEVQNYEQYF,TGTGCCAGCAGCCAAGAGGTACAGAACTACGAGCAGTACTTC
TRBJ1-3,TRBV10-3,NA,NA,CAIVASSSGNTIYF,TGTGCCATCGTGGCTTCCTCCTCTGGAAACACCATATATTTT
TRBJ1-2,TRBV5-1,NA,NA,CASSLGDSYTF,TGCGCCAGCAGCTTGGGAGACAGCTACACCTTC
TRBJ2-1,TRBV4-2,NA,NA,CASSQVGSDREQFF,TGTGCCAGCAGCCAAGTGGGGTCGGACAGAGAGCAGTTCTTC
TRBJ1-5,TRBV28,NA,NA,CASNGEAAGNQPQHF,TGTGCCAGCAACGGGGAAGCGGCGGGCAATCAGCCCCAGCATTTT
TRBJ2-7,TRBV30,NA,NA,CAWSVPGGGYEQYF,TGTGCCTGGAGTGTTCCGGGGGGCGGCTACGAGCAGTACTTC
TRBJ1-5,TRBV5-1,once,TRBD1,CASSPDRGDQPQHF,TGCGCCAGCAGCCCAGACAGGGGCGATCAGCCCCAGCATTTT
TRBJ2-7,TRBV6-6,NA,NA,CASRWAQSYEQYF,TGTGCCAGCAGGTGGGCACAGTCCTACGAGCAGTACTTC
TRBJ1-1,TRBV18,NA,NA,CASSRGATGPLNTEAFF,TGTGCCAGCTCTCGTGGAGCGACAGGACCACTGAACACTGAAGCTTTCTTT
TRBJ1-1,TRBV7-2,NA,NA,CASSPSPQFTEAFF,TGTGCCAGCAGCCCTTCTCCACAGTTCACTGAAGCTTTCTTT
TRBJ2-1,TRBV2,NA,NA,CASRGASGNEQFF,TGTGCCAGCAGGGGGGCTAGCGGCAATGAGCAGTTCTTC